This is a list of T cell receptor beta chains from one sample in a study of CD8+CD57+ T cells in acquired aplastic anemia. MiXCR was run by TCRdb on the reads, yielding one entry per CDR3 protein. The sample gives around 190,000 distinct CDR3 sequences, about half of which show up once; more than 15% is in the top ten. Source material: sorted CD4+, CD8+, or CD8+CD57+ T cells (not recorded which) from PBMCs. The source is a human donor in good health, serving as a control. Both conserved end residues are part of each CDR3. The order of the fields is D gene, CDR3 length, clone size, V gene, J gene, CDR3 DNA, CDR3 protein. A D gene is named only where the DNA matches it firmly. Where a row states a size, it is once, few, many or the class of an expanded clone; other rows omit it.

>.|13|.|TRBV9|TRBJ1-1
TGTGCCAGCAGCGTAGGACTAGACACTGAAGCTTTCTTT
CASSVGLDTEAFF
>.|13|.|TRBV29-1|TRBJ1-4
TGCAGCGTTGGGGGCCACAGTAATGAAAAACTGTCTTTT
CSVGGHSNEKLSF
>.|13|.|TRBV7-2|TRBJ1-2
TGTGCCAGCAGCTCACCCAGGTCAGATGGCTACACCTTC
CASSSPRSDGYTF
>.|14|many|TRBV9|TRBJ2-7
TGTGCCAGCAGCGTAGGTACAGCGCGCTACGAGCAGTACTTC
CASSVGTARYEQYF
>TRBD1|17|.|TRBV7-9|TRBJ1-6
TGTGCCAGCAGCTTAGCGGATAGCGGACAGGGGAATTCACCCCTCCACTTT
CASSLADSGQGNSPLHF
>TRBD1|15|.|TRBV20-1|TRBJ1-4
TGCAGTGCTAGGGGACAGGCCGGCACTAATGAAAAACTGTTTTTT
CSARGQAGTNEKLFF
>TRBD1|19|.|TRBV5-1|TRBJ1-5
TGCGCCAGCAGCTTGGTGGGGACAGGGCATGCGGGGGGTGAGCAGCCCCAGCATTTT
CASSLVGTGHAGGEQPQHF
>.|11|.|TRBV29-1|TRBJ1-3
TGCAGCGTCCGGGAACGAAACACCATATATTTT
CSVRERNTIYF
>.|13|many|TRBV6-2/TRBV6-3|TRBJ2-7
TGTGCCAGCAGTTTTCTAGCGCACTACGAGCAGTACTTC
CASSFLAHYEQYF
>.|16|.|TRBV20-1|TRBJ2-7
TGCAGTGCCCCTCGGCTGGATCGGCGGGGACCGGGGGAGCAGTACTTC
CSAPRLDRRGPGEQYF
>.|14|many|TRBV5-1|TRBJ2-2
TGCGCCAGCAGCCCCGTCGCGAACACCGGGGAGCTGTTTTTT
CASSPVANTGELFF
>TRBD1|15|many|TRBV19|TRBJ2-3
TGTGCCAGTAGAATAGATGGGACAGGCACAGATACGCAGTATTTT
CASRIDGTGTDTQYF
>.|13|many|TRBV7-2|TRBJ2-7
TGTGCCAGCAGCTTACCAGGGACCTACGAGCAGTACTTC
CASSLPGTYEQYF
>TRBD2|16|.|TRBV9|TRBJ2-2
TGTGCCAGCAGAGACCTAGCGGGGGGGAACACCGGGGAGCTGTTTTTT
CASRDLAGGNTGELFF
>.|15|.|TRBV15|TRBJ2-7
TGTGCCACCAGCAGAGGACAGGGAGGAAACTACGAGCAGTACTTC
CATSRGQGGNYEQYF
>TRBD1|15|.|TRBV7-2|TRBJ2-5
TGTGCCAGCAGCCAAGCAACAGGGGATCAAGAGACCCAGTGCTTC
CASSQATGDQETQCF
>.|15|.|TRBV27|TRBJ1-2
TGTGCCAGCAGTTTATTTGAGCAACCGGTGGGGGGCTACACCTTC
CASSLFEQPVGGYTF
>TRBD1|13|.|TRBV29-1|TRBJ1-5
TGCAGCGTTACTGACAGGGGCGGTCAGCCCCAGCATTTT
CSVTDRGGQPQHF
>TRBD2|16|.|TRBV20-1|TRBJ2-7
TGCAGTGCTACAAGACTAGCGGGGGGGCGGACCTACGAGCAGTACTTC
CSATRLAGGRTYEQYF
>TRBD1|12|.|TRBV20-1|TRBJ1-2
TGCAGTGCAGTACAGGGGACCTATGGCTACACCTTC
CSAVQGTYGYTF
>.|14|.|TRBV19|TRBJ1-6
TGTGCCAGTAGTATAGAGGTTAGCAATTCACCCCTCCACTTT
CASSIEVSNSPLHF
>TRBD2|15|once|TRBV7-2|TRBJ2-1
TGTGCCAGCAGATCTAGCGGGGGTGGAGACAATGAGCAGTTCTTC
CASRSSGGGDNEQFF
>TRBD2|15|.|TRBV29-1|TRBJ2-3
TGCAGCGTTAGACTAGCGGGGGAACCCACAGATACGCAGTATTTT
CSVRLAGEPTDTQYF